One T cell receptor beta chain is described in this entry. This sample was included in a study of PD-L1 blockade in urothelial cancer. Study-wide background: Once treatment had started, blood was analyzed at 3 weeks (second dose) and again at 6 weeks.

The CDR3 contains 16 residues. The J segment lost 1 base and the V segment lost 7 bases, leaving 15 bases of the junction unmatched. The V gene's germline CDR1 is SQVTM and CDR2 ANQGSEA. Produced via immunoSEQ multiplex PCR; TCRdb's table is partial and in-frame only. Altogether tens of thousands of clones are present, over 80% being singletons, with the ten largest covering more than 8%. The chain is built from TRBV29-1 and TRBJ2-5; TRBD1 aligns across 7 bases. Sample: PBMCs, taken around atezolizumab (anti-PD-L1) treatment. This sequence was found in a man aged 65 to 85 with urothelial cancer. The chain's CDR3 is CSATWATGTAQETQYF. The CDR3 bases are TGCAGCGCCACCTGGGCGACTGGGACAGCCCAAGAGACCCAGTACTTC.